The 2 T cell receptor beta chains reported below all come from one sample, sequenced in a study of PD-L1 blockade in urothelial cancer. Stated time point: pretreatment peripheral blood. Profiling relied on immunoSEQ multiplex PCR, and the TCRdb table lists in-frame clones only, not all of them. The sample consists of about 50,000 clones, about 81% of them appearing once. The sample was PBMCs, taken around atezolizumab (anti-PD-L1) treatment. The receptors here all came from a man aged 70-80 years with urothelial cancer.

V usage is TRBV21-1 and J usage is TRBJ1-2; TRBD1 is taken as the D call from the table, unchecked against the DNA. TRBV21-1 is a listed pseudogene. The CDR3 sequence is 13 residues long. Here the CDR3 reads CASSDPRDRGYTF. For the CDR3, the DNA is TGTGCCAGCAGCGACCCCAGGGATCGTGGCTACACCTTC.

The CDR3 nucleotides read TGTGCCAGCAGCTTATCTCATGAAAAACTGTTTTTT. Translation gives CASSLSHEKLFF. This chain uses TRBV7-9 with TRBJ1-4; no clear D gene. This CDR3 is built from 12 residues. V dropped 2 bases and J dropped 6 bases, with 4 bases sitting between them. Germline V gives CDR1 SEHNR, CDR2 FQNEAQ (reference sequence).